The present T cell receptor (beta chain) was sequenced within a study of blood T cell repertoires in COVID-19. Turning to the study itself: From T cells, B-cell-depleted T cells, or PBMCs came the material, which was cDNA or gDNA.

In its sample, this clone was seen a few times. Germline-derived CDR1 and CDR2 are LGHDT and YNNKEL (reference sequence). This CDR3 spans 15 amino acids. The ends were cut back, 4 bases at V and 0 bases at J, with 7 bases in the middle. Sequenced by immunoSEQ multiplex PCR; TCRdb stores in-frame clones only, minus some. The sample shows roughly 230,000 clones, roughly 84% of them seen only once. Specimen: peripheral blood. The clonotype was recovered from a man aged 45-65 years with active or convalescent COVID-19. The genes are TRBV3-1 (or the pseudogene TRBV3-2) and TRBJ1-6; D uncertain. CDR3 protein: CASSPRDSYNSPLHF. CDR3 in DNA: TGTGCCAGCAGCCCACGGGACTCCTATAATTCACCCCTCCACTTT.